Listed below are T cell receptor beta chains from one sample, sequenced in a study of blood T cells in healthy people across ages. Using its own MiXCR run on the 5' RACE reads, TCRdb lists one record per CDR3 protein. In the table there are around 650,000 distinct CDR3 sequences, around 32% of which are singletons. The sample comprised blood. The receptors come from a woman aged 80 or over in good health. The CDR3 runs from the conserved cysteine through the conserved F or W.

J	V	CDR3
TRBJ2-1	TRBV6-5	CATGPLNEQFF
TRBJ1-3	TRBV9	CASSVEPGGATRNTIYF
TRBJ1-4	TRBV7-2	CASSLGWYSAGGITNEKLFF
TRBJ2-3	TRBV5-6	CASSSPGQGVEDTQYF
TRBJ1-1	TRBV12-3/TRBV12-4	CASKPGLGSNTEAFF
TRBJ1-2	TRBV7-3	CASSLTPGARGGYTF
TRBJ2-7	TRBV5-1	CASSPVWGGYEQYF
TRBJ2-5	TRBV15	CATSTGQAETQYF
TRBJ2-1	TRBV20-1	CSAPTTGLAGGYEQFF
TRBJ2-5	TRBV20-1	CSSLQETQYF
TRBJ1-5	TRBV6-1	CASTHTGRQPQHF
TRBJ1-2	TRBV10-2	CASSESSDYGYTF
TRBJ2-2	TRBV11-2	CASSLTGVPRTGELFF
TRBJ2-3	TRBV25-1	CASSEYDSSTDTQYF
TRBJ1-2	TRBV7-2	CASSLETGNLLTHGYTF
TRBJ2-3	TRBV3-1	CASSVGPHTQYF
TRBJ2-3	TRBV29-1	CSVEGRQNTDTQYF
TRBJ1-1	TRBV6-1	CASSGTSRWATEAFF
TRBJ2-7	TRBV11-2	CASSLFGGWTSGRVSSYEQYF
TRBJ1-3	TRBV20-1	CSARRGAGDGNTIYF
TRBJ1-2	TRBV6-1	CATLTATGTGYTF
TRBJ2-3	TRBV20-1	CSARGGGAIDTQYF
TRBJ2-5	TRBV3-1	CASSQVSAARKYF
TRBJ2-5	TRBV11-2	CASRRPTRGKETQYF
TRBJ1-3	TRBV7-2	CASRKRLVADSGNTIYF
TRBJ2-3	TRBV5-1	CASSLEGQRTDTQYF
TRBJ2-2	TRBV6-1	CASSERVHGELFF
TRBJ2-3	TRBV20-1	CSARAGVADTQYF
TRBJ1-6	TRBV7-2	CASSNSRRTYNSPLHF
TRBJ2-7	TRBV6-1	CASSEEDRVYEQYF
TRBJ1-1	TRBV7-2	CASTRTQAHTEAFF
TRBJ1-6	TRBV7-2	CASSLGVEVTLHF
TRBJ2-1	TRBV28	CASSSPRLAGFYNEQFF
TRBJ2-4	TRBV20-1	CSARDDSGTDIQYF
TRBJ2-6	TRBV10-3	CAISVIGMSSGANVLTF
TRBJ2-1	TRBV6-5	CASSYSAPGGLSYNEQFF
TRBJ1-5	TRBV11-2	CASSLVTGFGQPQHF
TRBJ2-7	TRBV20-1	CSARDGVRPVYEQYF
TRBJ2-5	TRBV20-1	CSVWSTQETQYF
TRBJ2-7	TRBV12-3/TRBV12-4	CASSGLADYEQYF
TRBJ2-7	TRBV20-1	CSARSQLPGLSYEQYF
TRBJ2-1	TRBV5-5	CASSLALTRGGRYEQFF
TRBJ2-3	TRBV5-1	CASSLEGRGDTQYF
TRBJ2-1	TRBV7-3	CSSSLSQGSYSEQFF
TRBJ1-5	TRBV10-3	CAISGPGDQPQHF
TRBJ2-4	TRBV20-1	CSARDGRIHVPQAKNIQYF
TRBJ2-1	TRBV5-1	CASSLNGGYNEQFF
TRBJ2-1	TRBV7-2	CASSLGRLGGTSPNEQFF
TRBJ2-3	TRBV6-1	CASSRRTGGDTQYF
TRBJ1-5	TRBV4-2	CASSQDIGSDQPQHF
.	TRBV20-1	CSASLIYEQYF
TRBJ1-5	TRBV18	CASSPGGSEGPQHF